The 27 T cell receptor beta chains below all came from one sample that was sequenced in a study of blood T cell repertoires in COVID-19. Libraries were prepared by immunoSEQ multiplex PCR; TCRdb keeps only in-frame clonotypes and omits some of them. This table holds about 78,000 clones, 80% to 85% found once. The sequenced material came from peripheral blood. These receptor sequences come from a man aged 50-59 years with acute or convalescent COVID-19.

The chain links TRBV7-9 to TRBJ1-4; possible D gene TRBD1, 5 bases. From germline, CDR1 is SEHNR and CDR2 FQNEAQ (reference sequence). The CDR3 totals 16 residues. V lost 5 bases and J 6 bases, leaving 19 bases between the germline ends. The CDR3 spells CASSPLGGRIDEKLFF. For the CDR3, the DNA is TGTGCCAGCAGCCCCCTGGGGGGACGGATAGATGAAAAACTGTTTTTT.

CDR3 sequence reads: CASSLVDEGTQYF. DNA for the CDR3: TGTGCCAGCAGCTTAGTTGATGAGGGTACGCAGTATTTT. The chain links TRBV7-2 to TRBJ2-3, with D perhaps TRBD2 (5 bases). This CDR3 is 13 amino acids long. The germline V gene has CDR1 SGHTA and CDR2 FQGNSA. Trimming took off 1 base at V and 8 bases at J, with 10 bases between the two ends.

This sequence joins TRBV10-1 and TRBJ1-4; 9 positions match TRBD1. The length of the CDR3 is 14 residues. Germline V gene lookup returns CDR1 WNHNN and CDR2 SYGVQD (reference sequence). The V gene end was trimmed by 7 bases and the J gene end by 8 bases; junction bases not matched to a gene: 8. The CDR3 DNA follows: TGCGCCAGCATTCCACAGGGGGCGGTCGAAAAACTGTTTTTT. Amino acids: CASIPQGAVEKLFF.

This rearrangement joins TRBV3-1 (or the pseudogene TRBV3-2) to TRBJ2-5; D is unresolved. V gave up 1 base and J gave up 5 bases, with 14 bases separating them. The CDR3 length is 15 residues. Germline V gene sequence: CDR1 LGHDT, CDR2 YNNKEL (reference sequence). Here the CDR3 reads CASSQGQANRETQYF. The CDR3 coding sequence is TGTGCCAGCAGCCAAGGCCAAGCAAATCGGGAGACCCAGTACTTC.

This clone was recorded only once. The J gene is TRBJ1-5, the V gene TRBV9, with 8 bases fitting TRBD1. Germline CDR1 reads SGDLS; CDR2 reads YYNGEE. The CDR3 is 14 residues long. J gave up 5 bases and V 4 bases, and 5 bases lay outside the gene matches. CDR3 sequence: CASSSGQGYQPQHF. The CDR3 DNA follows: TGTGCCAGCAGCAGCGGACAGGGTTATCAGCCCCAGCATTTT.

V and J are TRBV6-2 or TRBV6-3 and TRBJ2-2; 8 bases match TRBD2. Germline trimming cut 5 bases from V and 1 base from J; bases unmatched to any gene: 9. This CDR3 comprises 17 residues. The germline CDR1 and CDR2 sequences are MNHEY and SVGEGT. The CDR3 nucleotides read TGTGCCAGCAGTAGCCCCCCGGGACTAGTGAACACCGGGGAGCTGTTTTTT. This sequence encodes CASSSPPGLVNTGELFF.

The table lists this clone with a few counts. The rearrangement links TRBV3-1 (or the pseudogene TRBV3-2) to TRBJ2-4, with D perhaps TRBD2 (6 bases). The CDR3 spans 15 residues. Per germline, CDR1 LGHDT and CDR2 YNNKEL (reference sequence). V dropped 2 bases and J dropped 3 bases, with 11 bases sitting between them. CDR3 DNA sequence: TGTGCCAGCAGCCAATGGGAGGTAGGCAAAAACATTCAGTACTTC. As protein: CASSQWEVGKNIQYF.

The CDR3 sequence: CASRDSNSYEQYF. The CDR3 DNA reads as TGTGCCAGCAGGGACTCGAACTCCTACGAGCAGTACTTC. The chain uses TRBV13 and TRBJ2-7, with a possible D match to TRBD2 (5 bases). Per the germline V gene, CDR1 is PRHDT and CDR2 is FYEKMQ (reference sequence). V was cut by 6 bases and J by 0 bases, with 9 bases left in between. This CDR3 region has 13 residues.

The chain has TRBV10-3 and TRBJ1-1, with 7 bases lining up with TRBD1. The V gene end was trimmed by 1 base and the J gene end by 2 bases; junction bases not matched to a gene: 4. Germline V gene lookup returns CDR1 ENHRY and CDR2 SYGVKD. There are 15 residues in the CDR3. The CDR3 sequence: CAISEYDRENTEAFF. For the CDR3, the DNA is TGTGCCATCAGTGAGTATGACAGGGAAAACACTGAAGCTTTCTTT.

This rearrangement joins TRBV6-4 to TRBJ2-1; perhaps TRBD1 as D (6 bases). Germline CDR1 is MRHNA and CDR2 is SNTAGT. The CDR3 totals 13 residues. The ends were cut back, 0 bases at V and 9 bases at J, with 9 bases in the middle. CDR3 DNA sequence: TGTGCCAGCAGTGACTCGAAAGGGGGTGAGCAGTTCTTC. It yields the protein CASSDSKGGEQFF.

This clone occurred once. The J gene is TRBJ2-2, the V gene TRBV5-6; D gene ambiguous. Trimming cost V 1 base and J 7 bases, with 11 bases left between them. CDR1 is SGHDT, CDR2 YYEEEE, per germline. The CDR3 runs to 14 residues. Here the CDR3 DNA reads TGTGCCAGCAGCTTGAGAGTTCTAGGCGGGGAGCTGTTTTTT. Protein sequence: CASSLRVLGGELFF.

The V call is TRBV6-6, the J call TRBJ2-7; no clear D. The CDR3 extends over 13 amino acids. Germline V gives CDR1 MNHNY, CDR2 SVGAGI (reference sequence). V gave up 8 bases and J gave up 4 bases, with 15 bases separating them. Here the CDR3 reads CASGSPSEYEQYF. For the CDR3, the DNA is TGTGCCAGCGGTTCCCCATCGGAGTACGAGCAGTACTTC.

The CDR3 loop reads CASSPQLNQPQHF. The CDR3 DNA reads TGTGCCAGCTCACCACAACTCAATCAGCCCCAGCATTTT. The chain recombines TRBV18 with TRBJ1-5; D call uncertain. V was pared by 1 base and J by 3 bases, with 4 bases between. The germline V gene encodes CDR1 KGHSH and CDR2 LQKENI. CDR3 length equals 13 residues.

The V call is TRBV7-9, the J call TRBJ2-7; perhaps TRBD2 as D (7 bases). Trimming stripped 0 bases from V and 6 bases from J, with 9 bases between. The CDR3 consists of 13 residues. CDR1 is SEHNR and CDR2 is FQNEAQ in the germline V gene (reference sequence). The CDR3 sequence: CASSLAGGGEQYF. In DNA, the CDR3 is TGTGCCAGCAGCTTAGCGGGAGGGGGCGAGCAGTACTTC. Variable domain in full (rest from reference TRBV7-9 and TRBJ2-7): DTGVSQNPRHKITKRGQNVTFRCDPISEHNRLYWYRQTLGQGPEFLTYFQNEAQLEKSRLLSDRFSAERPKGSFSTLEIQRTEQGDSAMYLCASSLAGGGEQYFGPGTRLTVT.

The chain employs TRBV30 and TRBJ2-3; TRBD1 matches at 7 bases. The CDR3 runs 16 residues. With 4 bases clipped from V and 2 bases from J, the junction kept 12 bases outside the gene matches. The V gene's germline CDR1 is GTSNPN and CDR2 SVGIG (reference sequence). The chain's CDR3 is CAWNRGQNFLTDTQYF. CDR3 in DNA: TGTGCCTGGAATAGGGGGCAGAACTTCCTCACAGATACGCAGTATTTT. The full variable domain, rest sourced from reference TRBV30 and TRBJ2-3, is SQTIHQWPATLVQPVGSPLSLECTVEGTSNPNLYWYRQAAGRGLQLLFYSVGIGQISSEVPQNLSASRPQDRQFILSSKKLLLSDSGFYLCAWNRGQNFLTDTQYFGPGTRLTVL.

J is TRBJ2-7 and V is TRBV7-2, with TRBD2 identical over 12 bases. V dropped 5 bases and J dropped 6; count of bases not matched to a gene: 2. This CDR3 is 13 amino acids long. CDR1 SGHTA and CDR2 FQGNSA come from the germline V gene. The CDR3 DNA is TGTGCCAGCAGCCAGGGACTAGCGGGCGAGCAGTACTTC. It yields the protein CASSQGLAGEQYF.

This chain uses TRBV19 with TRBJ2-7; 7 bases fit TRBD1. J was trimmed by 6 bases and V by 4 bases; bases with no gene match: 6. Germline V gene data show CDR1 as LNHDA and CDR2 as SQIVND (reference sequence). The CDR3 consists of 13 residues. The DNA of the CDR3 is TGTGCCAGTAGTACACAGGGGATCGGCGAGCAGTACTTC. Encoded protein: CASSTQGIGEQYF.

The chain joins TRBV2 to TRBJ1-1; D not resolved. The CDR3 has 16 residues. Trimming cost V 3 bases and J 4 bases, with 18 bases left between them. Germline CDR1 reads SNHLY; CDR2 reads FYNNEI. The CDR3 sequence: CASSDRLERLGTEAFF. CDR3 DNA sequence: TGTGCCAGCAGTGACCGGCTCGAGAGGCTCGGCACTGAAGCTTTCTTT.

As DNA, the CDR3 is TGTGCCAGCAGCAAAGAGGACAGTTCCTACGAGCAGTACTTC. This codes for CASSKEDSSYEQYF. V gene TRBV21-1 combines with J gene TRBJ2-7; the DNA was not compared with TRBD1, the D call given in the table. TRBV21-1 represents a pseudogene. This CDR3 spans 14 amino acids.

This chain connects TRBV7-9 to TRBJ2-4; 11 bases match TRBD1. The CDR3 has 16 amino acids. The J segment lost 2 bases and the V segment lost 4 bases, leaving 4 bases of the junction unmatched. Germline assignment: CDR1 SEHNR and CDR2 FQNEAQ (reference sequence). The CDR3 region has the DNA TGTGCCAGCAGCTATGGACAGGGGGCAACCAAAAACATTCAGTACTTC. Amino acid sequence: CASSYGQGATKNIQYF.

The chain uses TRBV6-5 and TRBJ1-5; 7 bases agree with TRBD1. Unmatched junction bases numbered 6, after V lost 5 bases and J lost 5 bases. The CDR3 extends over 14 amino acids. Germline V gives CDR1 MNHEY, CDR2 SVGAGI. The CDR3, as DNA: TGTGCCAGCAGTCCAGACAGGGAGGATCAGCCCCAGCATTTT. This codes for CASSPDREDQPQHF.

Written as DNA, the CDR3 is TGTGCCAGCAGCTTTGATTTACGAGGGGAAAAACTGTTTTTT. This gives the protein CASSFDLRGEKLFF. V and J are TRBV7-9 and TRBJ1-4; the D is unclear. The CDR3 runs 14 residues. Per the germline V gene, CDR1 is SEHNR and CDR2 is FQNEAQ (reference sequence). Trimming left V 3 bases short and J 8 bases short, with 13 bases between. Together with reference TRBV7-9 and TRBJ1-4, the CDR3 gives the full variable domain: DTGVSQNPRHKITKRGQNVTFRCDPISEHNRLYWYRQTLGQGPEFLTYFQNEAQLEKSRLLSDRFSAERPKGSFSTLEIQRTEQGDSAMYLCASSFDLRGEKLFFGSGTQLSVL.

The CDR3 sequence is CASSRGGSSPLHF. The CDR3, as DNA: TGTGCCAGCAGCCGGGGAGGGAGTTCACCCCTCCACTTT. The chain uses TRBV7-3 and TRBJ1-6; no reliable D call. From germline, CDR1 is SGHTA and CDR2 FQGTGA. This CDR3 has 13 residues. The V and J ends lost 5 bases and 9 bases respectively, with 11 bases between them.

The CDR3 reads CASSVRPTGTNEKLFF. CDR3 sequence (DNA): TGTGCCAGCAGCGTCCGTCCGACGGGAACTAATGAAAAACTGTTTTTT. V and J are TRBV9 and TRBJ1-4, with D unclear. CDR3 size: 16 residues. With 2 bases removed from V and 1 base from J, the gap between germline ends came to 12 bases. The V gene's germline CDR1 is SGDLS and CDR2 YYNGEE.

This chain uses TRBV27 with TRBJ1-2; the D gene is possibly TRBD1 (6 bases). The ends were cut back, 5 bases at V and 8 bases at J, with 15 bases in the middle. This CDR3 comprises 13 residues. Germline-derived CDR1 and CDR2 are MNHEY and SMNVEV (reference sequence). CDR3 sequence: CASSMGGLFGYTF. The CDR3 nucleotides are TGTGCCAGCAGTATGGGGGGGCTCTTCGGCTACACCTTC.

The J gene is TRBJ2-4, the V gene TRBV3-1 (or the pseudogene TRBV3-2), with 10 bases matching TRBD2. With 1 base clipped from V and 0 bases from J, the junction kept 12 bases outside the gene matches. Looked up from germline, CDR1 is LGHDT and CDR2 is YNNKEL (reference sequence). The CDR3 covers 20 residues. CDR3 coding DNA: TGTGCCAGCAGCCAAGGTCACCCAGCGGGAGGGCGGATAGCCAAAAACATTCAGTACTTC. It is translated as CASSQGHPAGGRIAKNIQYF.

The genes are TRBV5-1 and TRBJ2-2; no reliable D call. Trimming took off 4 bases at V and 2 bases at J, with 3 bases between the two ends. The CDR3 totals 12 residues. Germline lookup yields CDR1 SGHRS and CDR2 YFSETQ. The CDR3 DNA is TGCGCCAGCAGCACTAACACCGGGGAGCTGTTTTTT. Protein sequence: CASSTNTGELFF. The full variable domain, its missing parts supplied by reference TRBV5-1 and TRBJ2-2, is KAGVTQTPRYLIKTRGQQVTLSCSPISGHRSVSWYQQTPGQGLQFLFEYFSETQRNKGNFPGRFSGRQFSNSRSEMNVSTLELGDSALYLCASSTNTGELFFGEGSRLTVL.